The clone carrying this T cell receptor (beta chain) has a count of ten or more. The target antigen is unknown. Using RNA transcripts, the TCR beta CDR3 regions were amplified. RT-PCR in the first round used HTBI primers; a second-round multiplex PCR followed. TCRdb ran MiXCR on the multiplex PCR reads and lists one entry per CDR3 protein. The sample shows hundreds of thousands of distinct CDR3 sequences, roughly 21% of them seen only once. The data were obtained in a study of Graves' ophthalmopathy and Graves' hyperthyroidism. Broader study findings: The model flagged ophthalmopathy progression at approximately 70% sensitivity and 72% to 85% specificity.

Material for sequencing was peripheral blood. The origin of this receptor is a woman aged 18-29 years with stable Graves' hyperthyroidism.

The CDR3 nucleotides are TGCGCCAGCAGCTTGGCCCTAGGCAGCAGTATCGGGGAGCTGTTTTTT. Translated: CASSLALGSSIGELFF. The V gene is TRBV5-1, the J gene TRBJ2-2; D is unclear. CDR3 length: 16 residues. V shed 0 bases and J shed 7 bases, with 16 bases lying between them. The germline gives CDR1 SGHRS, CDR2 YFSETQ.